The sequence of this TCR beta chain was determined in a study of T cell responses to AZD1222 COVID-19 vaccine. A remark on this clone: Its antigen is undetermined.

There are 14 residues in the CDR3. CDR1 SGHRS and CDR2 YFSETQ come from the germline V gene. Trimming pared 0 bases from V and 3 bases from J, leaving 7 bases between. Whole-study results and caveats: Epitopes outside B.1.351 and B.1.1.7 mutated regions reportedly drew nearly half of spike TCRs.

Clones were sequenced by immunoSEQ multiplex PCR, and TCRdb holds only the in-frame ones, with some missing. Seen here are just over 150,000 clones, less than 95% observed once, and the top ten hold 1.8%. The sample consisted of peripheral blood, taken on day 0 of AZD1222 vaccination. The origin of this receptor is an adult in good health. The chain carries TRBV5-1 and TRBJ1-5; D unclear. The CDR3 sequence: CASSLEGNNQPQHF. CDR3 DNA: TGCGCCAGCAGCTTGGAAGGGAACAATCAGCCCCAGCATTTT.